This record concerns one T cell receptor beta chain sequence. Other DNA variants within this sample encode the same CDR3. These data originate in a study of cytomegalovirus exposure and HLA in healthy donors. PCR amplification relied on 60 Vbeta primers (plus 13 Jbeta primers). Libraries were prepared by immunoSEQ multiplex PCR; TCRdb keeps only in-frame clonotypes and omits some of them. The table lists about 140,000 clones, more than 70% of them singletons, with approximately 3.4% in the top ten. This clonotype was sampled from a middle-aged man in good health and CMV-seronegative. The sample consisted of PBMCs.

The CDR3 bases are TGTGCCTGGAGTGTCAGGGACAATCAGCCCCAGCATTTT. Protein product: CAWSVRDNQPQHF. This chain joins TRBV30 and TRBJ1-5; a weak D match, TRBD1 (5 bases). CDR3 length: 13 residues. Trimming left V 0 bases short and J 3 bases short, with 6 bases between. Germline V lookup: CDR1 GTSNPN, CDR2 SVGIG (reference sequence).